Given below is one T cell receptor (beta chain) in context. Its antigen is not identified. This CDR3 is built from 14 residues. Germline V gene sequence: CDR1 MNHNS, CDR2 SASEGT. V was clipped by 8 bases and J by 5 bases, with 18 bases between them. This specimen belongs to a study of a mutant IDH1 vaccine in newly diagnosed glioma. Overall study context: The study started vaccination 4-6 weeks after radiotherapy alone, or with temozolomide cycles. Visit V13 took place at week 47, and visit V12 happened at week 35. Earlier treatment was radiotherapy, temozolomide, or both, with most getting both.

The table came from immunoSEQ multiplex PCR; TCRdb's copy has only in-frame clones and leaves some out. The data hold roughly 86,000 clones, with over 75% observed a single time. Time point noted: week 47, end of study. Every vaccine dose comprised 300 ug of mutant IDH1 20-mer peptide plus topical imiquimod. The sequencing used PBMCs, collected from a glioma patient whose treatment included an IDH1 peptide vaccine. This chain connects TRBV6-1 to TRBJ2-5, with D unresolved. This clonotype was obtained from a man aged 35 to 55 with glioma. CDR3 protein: CASQISGARETQYF. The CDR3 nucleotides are TGTGCCAGCCAGATCTCAGGAGCACGCGAGACCCAGTACTTC.